A single sample gave rise to the 22 T cell receptor beta chains below, sequenced in a study of blood T cell repertoires in COVID-19. Using immunoSEQ multiplex PCR, the repertoire was profiled, and TCRdb retains in-frame clones only, with some absent. Found here are about 440,000 clones, approximately 90% of them singletons; the top ten hold 4% to 5.5%. The sample comprised peripheral blood. The receptors were sampled from a woman under 40 with acute or convalescent COVID-19.

Notes on this clone: Other DNA sequences in this specimen translate into the identical CDR3. This chain links TRBV9 with TRBJ2-3; possibly TRBD2 for D (6 bases). Germline V gene lookup returns CDR1 SGDLS and CDR2 YYNGEE. Trimming left V 0 bases short and J 1 base short, with 9 bases between. CDR3 length: 15 amino acids. The CDR3 DNA is TGTGCCAGCAGCGTAGCGCCGGGGGGCACAGATACGCAGTATTTT. Translated, it gives CASSVAPGGTDTQYF.

In this sample, this clone turned up a few times. The same CDR3 is also encoded by other DNA sequences in this sample. This chain links TRBV2 with TRBJ1-1; 7 positions match TRBD1. V shed 4 bases and J 1 base; nucleotides not matched to a gene: 0. Germline CDR1 is SNHLY and CDR2 is FYNNEI. The CDR3 covers 13 residues. The CDR3 sequence: CASSGQGNTEAFF. The CDR3 nucleotides are TGTGCCAGCAGTGGACAGGGGAACACTGAAGCTTTCTTT.

There are a few counts of this clone. This chain links TRBV6-1 with TRBJ1-6, with D unresolved. Trimming took off 2 bases at V and 7 bases at J, with 12 bases between the two ends. The CDR3 has 15 residues. Germline CDR1 is MNHNS and CDR2 is SASEGT. The CDR3 protein is CASSEIGRKNSPLHF. The CDR3 DNA is TGTGCCAGCAGTGAAATTGGGAGAAAGAATTCACCCCTCCACTTT.

The chain joins TRBV9 to TRBJ2-1; 9 bases match TRBD1. Trimming cost V 3 bases and J 5 bases; bases outside gene matches: 6. The V gene's germline CDR1 is SGDLS and CDR2 YYNGEE. The CDR3 runs 15 residues. DNA of the CDR3: TGTGCCAGCAGCGAACAGGGGGCAAGAAACAATGAGCAGTTCTTC. It encodes CASSEQGARNNEQFF.

In the case of this clone: Other DNA sequences of this sample code for an identical CDR3. The V and J genes are TRBV3-1 (or the pseudogene TRBV3-2) and TRBJ1-1; weak D call: TRBD1 (6 bases). The V end lost 1 base, the J end lost 4 bases, and 10 bases lay between the germline ends. Germline CDR1 reads LGHDT; CDR2 reads YNNKEL (reference sequence). The CDR3 totals 14 residues. In DNA, the CDR3 is TGTGCCAGCAGCCAAGTCCAGGGGAGCACTGAAGCTTTCTTT. Translating it yields CASSQVQGSTEAFF.

This clone was seen only once. The chain employs TRBV10-3 and TRBJ1-1; weak D call: TRBD1 (5 bases). Germline values: CDR1 ENHRY, CDR2 SYGVKD. This CDR3 is 11 amino acids long. V gave up 10 bases and J gave up 1 base, with 7 bases separating them. The CDR3 reads CATQGNTEAFF. The CDR3 DNA reads TGTGCCACGCAGGGGAACACTGAAGCTTTCTTT.

A single count supports this clone. The chain joins TRBV14 to TRBJ2-3, with D possibly matching TRBD1 (5 bases). Trimming cost V 4 bases and J 4 bases, with 15 bases left between them. Germline-derived CDR1 and CDR2 are SGHDN and FVKESK. The CDR3 is made up of 15 amino acids. The CDR3 DNA follows: TGTGCCAGCAGCCCCAGGGAAAGGGGCTCAGATACGCAGTATTTT. Its translation is CASSPRERGSDTQYF.

The V gene is TRBV6-5, the J gene TRBJ1-6; TRBD1 aligns across 8 bases. The CDR3 is made up of 12 amino acids. Germline lookup yields CDR1 MNHEY and CDR2 SVGAGI. Unmatched junction bases numbered 3, after V lost 2 bases and J lost 15 bases. The CDR3 spells CASSYTTGVLHF. The CDR3 DNA reads as TGTGCCAGCAGTTACACGACAGGGGTCCTCCACTTT.

The chain recombines TRBV7-9 with TRBJ1-2, with a possible D match to TRBD1 (5 bases). CDR3 length: 13 residues. V was trimmed by 5 bases and J by 10 bases, leaving 17 bases between them. Germline V gene lookup returns CDR1 SEHNR and CDR2 FQNEAQ (reference sequence). CDR3 DNA sequence: TGTGCCAGCAGCCCAGGACATCTCGAGACCTACACCTTC. It is translated as CASSPGHLETYTF.

V gene TRBV30 combines with J gene TRBJ2-3, with TRBD2 matching 8 bases. The CDR3 contains 15 residues. Germline loops: CDR1 GTSNPN, CDR2 SVGIG (reference sequence). The V and J ends lost 0 bases and 5 bases, in that order; junction bases with no gene match: 7. CDR3 nucleotides: TGTGCCTGGAGTGTACGGGGGGGGCTTGGAGATACGCAGTATTTT. Protein: CAWSVRGGLGDTQYF.

V and J are TRBV3-1 (or the pseudogene TRBV3-2) and TRBJ2-2; TRBD1 might be the D (6 bases). The CDR3 spans 13 residues. Germline V lookup: CDR1 LGHDT, CDR2 YNNKEL (reference sequence). V was clipped by 5 bases and J by 8 bases, with 12 bases between them. The CDR3 spells CASSYRVRGELFF. CDR3 sequence (DNA): TGTGCCAGCAGCTACAGGGTTCGGGGGGAGCTGTTTTTT.

This chain links TRBV11-1 with TRBJ1-1; no firm D call. The V gene's germline CDR1 is SGHAT and CDR2 FQDESV (reference sequence). CDR3 length: 13 residues. V lost 5 bases to trimming and J lost 1 base, with 8 bases between them. The CDR3 region has the DNA TGTGCCAGCAGCCAAGGAGGGAACACTGAAGCTTTCTTT. This gives the protein CASSQGGNTEAFF.

This sequence joins TRBV7-6 and TRBJ1-6; D is unresolved. Trimming left V 1 base short and J 9 bases short, with 13 bases between. In germline, CDR1 is SGHVS, CDR2 FNYEAQ. The CDR3 length is 15 residues. The DNA of the CDR3 is TGTGCCAGCAGCTTAGATGCAGGTCTAAGTTCACCCCTCCACTTT. Its protein is CASSLDAGLSSPLHF. Complete variable domain (other parts from reference TRBV7-6 and TRBJ1-6): GAGVSQSPRYKVTKRGQDVALRCDPISGHVSLYWYRQALGQGPEFLTYFNYEAQQDKSGLPNDRFSAERPEGSISTLTIQRTEQRDSAMYRCASSLDAGLSSPLHFGNGTRLTVT.

Here the CDR3 reads CASSRGRELNTEAFF. DNA for the CDR3: TGTGCCAGTAGTAGGGGAAGGGAGCTGAACACTGAAGCTTTCTTT. This chain connects TRBV19 to TRBJ1-1; D unresolved. This CDR3 is 15 amino acids long. The V end was cut by 4 bases, the J end by 0 bases, with 12 bases between. Germline CDR1 and CDR2: LNHDA and SQIVND (reference sequence).

V gene TRBV4-2 combines with J gene TRBJ2-2, with 8 bases that match TRBD2. J was trimmed by 4 bases and V by 1 base; bases with no gene match: 17. Per germline, CDR1 LGHNA and CDR2 YNFKEQ. CDR3 length: 20 amino acids. The CDR3 DNA follows: TGTGCCAGCAGCCAAGTCGGGGGGGCTAGCGGCCCGGATGGCACCGGGGAGCTGTTTTTT. This codes for CASSQVGGASGPDGTGELFF.

The rearrangement uses TRBV5-1 and TRBJ2-5; TRBD2 matches 8 bases. This CDR3 region has 15 residues. The germline CDR1 and CDR2 sequences are SGHRS and YFSETQ. Trimming took 4 bases from V and 4 from J; bases not matched to a gene: 9. The CDR3: CASSPMAGGGETQYF. DNA of the CDR3: TGCGCCAGCAGCCCCATGGCGGGGGGAGGAGAGACCCAGTACTTC.

The V call is TRBV6-2 or TRBV6-3, the J call TRBJ2-7, with 8 bases fitting TRBD1. This CDR3 region has 15 residues. V dropped 5 bases and J dropped 4; count of bases not matched to a gene: 10. From germline, CDR1 is MNHEY and CDR2 SVGEGT. DNA of the CDR3: TGTGCCAGCAGTCGCCTTGGACAGGGTGCTTACGAGCAGTACTTC. Protein product: CASSRLGQGAYEQYF.

This chain connects TRBV2 to TRBJ1-1; maybe TRBD1 (5 bases). This CDR3 contains 15 residues. V was pared by 6 bases and J by 1 base, with 15 bases between. Germline V lookup: CDR1 SNHLY, CDR2 FYNNEI. CDR3 in amino acids: CASSQGHRKNTEAFF. The CDR3 nucleotides are TGTGCCAGCAGCCAAGGCCACAGGAAGAACACTGAAGCTTTCTTT.

J is TRBJ2-7 and V is TRBV19, with TRBD1 matching over 9 bases. Germline CDR1 LNHDA, CDR2 SQIVND (reference sequence). The CDR3 loop spans 14 amino acids. The junction had 8 bases not matched to a gene; V was cut back by 5 bases and J by 6 bases. CDR3 DNA: TGTGCCAGTAGTCCGGGGACAGGGTGGGGCGAGCAGTACTTC. Its protein is CASSPGTGWGEQYF.

The chain has TRBV4-1 and TRBJ2-3; the match to TRBD2 covers 8 bases. V lost 5 bases, J lost 5 bases, and 12 bases stayed unmatched. CDR1 and CDR2 from the germline V gene are MGHRA and YSYEKL. This CDR3 contains 16 residues. The CDR3 here is CASSSRGGPYGDTQYF. The CDR3 bases are TGCGCCAGCAGCTCCCGGGGGGGACCGTATGGAGATACGCAGTATTTT.

The V gene is TRBV2, the J gene TRBJ2-3; D possibly corresponds to TRBD1 (6 bases). This CDR3 comprises 13 residues. The V gene lost 8 bases and the J gene lost 2 bases, with 11 bases spanning the gap. From germline, CDR1 is SNHLY and CDR2 FYNNEI. The CDR3 nucleotides read TGTGCCAGCCCTAGGGGGAACACAGATACGCAGTATTTT. Amino acid sequence: CASPRGNTDTQYF.

J is TRBJ2-1 and V is TRBV1; TRBD2 is the table's D call and was not checked against the DNA. TRBV1 has pseudogene status. The CDR3 runs to 14 residues. CDR3: CTSHRQRSYNEQFF. For the CDR3, the DNA is TGCACCAGCCACCGGCAGCGCTCCTACAATGAGCAGTTCTTC.